The 25 T cell receptor beta chains reported below all come from one sample, sequenced in a study of blood T cell repertoires in COVID-19 (dated by TCRdb to about 2020). Receptors were amplified or captured by the immunoSEQ multiplex PCR assay. As stored in TCRdb, this immuneACCESS dataset retains in-frame rearrangements with V and J assigned. A fraction of the clones does not appear; measured against another copy, unresolved V genes explain less than half of the discrepancy, and the remainder lacks a known reason. The sample table shows about 260,000 clones, and 88% are seen once. The ten largest clones represent about 11% of the sample. Sequencing input: peripheral blood. Source of these receptors: a woman in her twenties or thirties with COVID-19, enrolled during active disease.

This clone was picked up a small number of times. The chain is built from TRBV11-3 and TRBJ2-2; 11 bases are shared with TRBD2. The V and J ends lost 5 bases and 4 bases, in that order; junction bases with no gene match: 6. The germline gives CDR1 SGHNT, CDR2 YENEEA. This CDR3 is built from 16 residues. The CDR3: CASSQTSGRITGELFF. The CDR3 DNA is TGTGCCAGCAGCCAAACTAGCGGGAGAATCACCGGGGAGCTGTTTTTT.

This clone has a single count. The J gene is TRBJ1-1, the V gene TRBV6-5; 8 bases map to TRBD1. V lost 6 bases to trimming and J lost 5 bases; unmatched junction nucleotides: 5. There are 13 residues in the CDR3. Per the germline V gene, CDR1 is MNHEY and CDR2 is SVGAGI. CDR3 sequence reads: CASSSTGETEAFF. CDR3 DNA: TGTGCCAGCAGCTCGACAGGGGAAACTGAAGCTTTCTTT.

This chain links TRBV28 with TRBJ2-1, with TRBD1 matching over 8 bases. CDR3 size: 14 residues. The junction had 12 bases not matched to a gene; V was cut back by 5 bases and J by 12 bases. Germline V gene sequence: CDR1 MDHEN, CDR2 SYDVKM. The CDR3 coding sequence is TGTGCCAGCAGTCCGGGACAGGCGCACAGGGGGCAGTTCTTC. Translated, it gives CASSPGQAHRGQFF.

This chain joins TRBV27 and TRBJ2-1, with D perhaps TRBD2 (5 bases). From germline, CDR1 is MNHEY and CDR2 SMNVEV (reference sequence). The V gene lost 2 bases and the J gene lost 0 bases, with 8 bases spanning the gap. This CDR3 has 15 residues. The CDR3 nucleotides read TGTGCCAGCAGTTTAGGACTTAGCTCCTACAATGAGCAGTTCTTC. This encodes CASSLGLSSYNEQFF.

This chain joins TRBV7-3 and TRBJ2-3; D ambiguous. The ends were cut back, 6 bases at V and 4 bases at J, with 14 bases in the middle. This CDR3 has 14 residues. Germline CDR1 is SGHTA and CDR2 is FQGTGA. In DNA form, the CDR3 reads TGTGCCAGCAGTTCCCAGGTCAGGTCAGATACGCAGTATTTT. Amino acids: CASSSQVRSDTQYF.

The rearrangement links TRBV24-1 to TRBJ2-1; 7 nucleotides match TRBD2. V trimming: 10 bases; J trimming: 5 bases; junction bases outside the gene matches: 4. The CDR3 totals 12 residues. Looked up from germline, CDR1 is KGHDR and CDR2 is SFDVKD. The CDR3 here is CATGEGDNEQFF. In DNA form, the CDR3 reads TGTGCCACGGGGGAGGGTGACAATGAGCAGTTCTTC.

V and J are TRBV6-5 and TRBJ2-1, with 8 bases matching TRBD1. This CDR3 has 14 residues. Germline CDR1 MNHEY, CDR2 SVGAGI. V gave up 2 bases and J gave up 7 bases; unmatched junction bases: 4. CDR3 sequence: CASSYQRTGNEQFF. The CDR3, as DNA: TGTGCCAGCAGTTACCAGCGGACAGGGAATGAGCAGTTCTTC.

This chain uses TRBV28 with TRBJ2-5, with 8 bases fitting TRBD1. Looked up from germline, CDR1 is MDHEN and CDR2 is SYDVKM. The CDR3 has 13 amino acids. The ends lost 6 bases at V and 4 bases at J; junction bases unmatched: 4. The DNA of the CDR3 is TGTGCCAGCAGAGCAGGGGGCCGAGAGACCCAGTACTTC. It translates to CASRAGGRETQYF.

This chain joins TRBV28 and TRBJ2-7; 9 nucleotides line up with TRBD1. V was clipped by 7 bases and J by 6 bases; unmatched bases: 13. From germline, CDR1 is MDHEN and CDR2 SYDVKM. This CDR3 contains 15 residues. CDR3: CASTLSGTGSIEQYF. The CDR3, as DNA: TGTGCCAGCACACTTTCCGGGACAGGGAGCATCGAGCAGTACTTC. The full variable domain, in which reference TRBV28 and TRBJ2-7 provide the parts outside the CDR3, is DVKVTQSSRYLVKRTGEKVFLECVQDMDHENMFWYRQDPGLGLRLIYFSYDVKMKEKGDIPEGYSVSREKKERFSLILESASTNQTSMYLCASTLSGTGSIEQYFGPGTRLTVT.

The rearrangement links TRBV28 to TRBJ2-3, with 7 bases fitting TRBD2. Per germline, CDR1 MDHEN and CDR2 SYDVKM. The V and J ends lost 2 bases and 2 bases, in that order; junction bases with no gene match: 4. This CDR3 is 15 amino acids long. CDR3 bases: TGTGCCAGCAGTTTAGGGCTAGCGGCCACAGATACGCAGTATTTT. Residues: CASSLGLAATDTQYF.

The sample holds one count of this clone. This chain connects TRBV11-2 to TRBJ2-7; TRBD2 agrees at 13 bases. V was pared by 5 bases and J by 6 bases, with 7 bases of the junction left unmatched. The CDR3 sequence is 15 residues long. In germline, CDR1 is SGHAT, CDR2 FQNNGV. The CDR3 is CASSDTSGRAVEQYF. Here the CDR3 DNA reads TGTGCCAGCAGCGACACTAGCGGGAGGGCCGTCGAGCAGTACTTC.

The chain employs TRBV14 and TRBJ2-6; possibly TRBD1 for D (6 bases). There are 20 residues in the CDR3. V was trimmed by 1 base and J by 0 bases, leaving 19 bases between them. Germline V gene sequence: CDR1 SGHDN, CDR2 FVKESK. The CDR3 spells CASSQVGSTGFSSGANVLTF. The CDR3 DNA sequence: TGTGCCAGCAGCCAAGTAGGCTCGACAGGCTTCAGCTCTGGGGCCAACGTCCTGACTTTC.

V gene TRBV10-3 combines with J gene TRBJ1-3; D is possibly TRBD1 (5 bases). Between the trimmed V and J ends, which lost 8 bases and 0 bases, there was a span of 14 bases. The CDR3 sequence is 15 residues long. Germline values: CDR1 ENHRY, CDR2 SYGVKD. The CDR3 loop reads CAIADSQSSGNTIYF. For the CDR3, the DNA is TGTGCCATCGCCGACAGCCAGAGCTCTGGAAACACCATATATTTT.

V is TRBV18 and J is TRBJ2-2; TRBD1 matches 8 bases. Per germline, CDR1 KGHSH and CDR2 LQKENI. The length of the CDR3 is 17 residues. Trimming removed 6 bases from V and 0 bases from J; junction bases left unmatched: 9. CDR3 amino acids: CASSPRRTGSNTGELFF. The CDR3 DNA reads TGTGCCAGCTCGCCTCGCCGGACAGGGTCGAACACCGGGGAGCTGTTTTTT. Using reference TRBV18 and TRBJ2-2 for the parts outside the CDR3, the full variable domain is NAGVMQNPRHLVRRRGQEARLRCSPMKGHSHVYWYRQLPEEGLKFMVYLQKENIIDESGMPKERFSAEFPKEGPSILRIQQVVRGDSAAYFCASSPRRTGSNTGELFFGEGSRLTVL.

This chain links TRBV10-2 with TRBJ2-7; maybe TRBD2 (5 bases). V was trimmed by 6 bases and J by 2 bases, leaving 8 bases between them. The CDR3 is 12 residues long. Germline loops: CDR1 WSHSY, CDR2 SAAADI. The CDR3 loop is CASRGDTYEQYF. The CDR3 DNA is TGCGCCAGCAGGGGAGACACCTACGAGCAGTACTTC.

The rearrangement uses TRBV7-2 and TRBJ1-2, with 10 bases lining up with TRBD1. This CDR3 comprises 15 residues. Germline V lookup: CDR1 SGHTA, CDR2 FQGNSA. The V segment lost 4 bases and the J segment 4 bases; nucleotides outside the gene matches: 6. Here the CDR3 reads CASSSGTGAGYGYTF. Written as DNA, the CDR3 is TGTGCCAGCAGCTCCGGGACAGGGGCAGGCTATGGCTACACCTTC.

This rearrangement joins TRBV18 to TRBJ1-1, with TRBD1 as a possible D gene (5 bases). CDR1 and CDR2 (germline): KGHSH, LQKENI. The CDR3 sequence is 15 residues long. Trimming removed 1 base at V and 6 bases at J, with 15 bases between. CDR3: CASSPRRPGGAEAFF. For the CDR3, the DNA is TGTGCCAGCTCACCACGGAGGCCTGGAGGGGCTGAAGCTTTCTTT.

The rearrangement uses TRBV4-1 and TRBJ2-2; D is perhaps TRBD1 (7 bases). CDR1 is MGHRA and CDR2 is YSYEKL in the germline V gene. V lost 1 base and J 7 bases, leaving 10 bases between the germline ends. There are 14 residues in the CDR3. CDR3 bases: TGCGCCAGCAGCCAAGGACAGGGAGGCGGGGAGCTGTTTTTT. This translates into CASSQGQGGGELFF.

The V gene is TRBV6-6, the J gene TRBJ1-5; possible D gene TRBD1, 5 bases. This CDR3 has 17 residues. Per the germline V gene, CDR1 is MNHNY and CDR2 is SVGAGI (reference sequence). V was trimmed by 5 bases and J by 0 bases, leaving 17 bases between them. The CDR3 DNA is TGTGCCAGCAGTCCAGCCCTGACAGTACATAGCAATCAGCCCCAGCATTTT. As protein: CASSPALTVHSNQPQHF.

The CDR3 nucleotides are TGTGCCAGCACCCAGGGAACCTACAATGAGCAGTTCTTC. Its protein product is CASTQGTYNEQFF. The gene calls are TRBV7-8 and TRBJ2-1, with D possibly being TRBD1 (5 bases). This CDR3 is built from 13 residues. Trimming removed 7 bases at V and 2 bases at J, with 9 bases between. Germline V lookup: CDR1 SGHVS, CDR2 FQNEAQ.

In regard to this clone: Other DNA sequences of this sample code for an identical CDR3. The chain couples TRBV19 to TRBJ1-5; possible D gene TRBD1, 5 bases. V lost 6 bases to trimming and J lost 7 bases, with 13 bases between them. Germline CDR1 and CDR2: LNHDA and SQIVND (reference sequence). The CDR3 has 13 amino acids. CDR3 in amino acids: CASSATGGQPQHF. CDR3 DNA sequence: TGTGCCAGTAGCGCAACCGGGGGGCAGCCCCAGCATTTT.

This clone has a single count. The chain links TRBV6-5 to TRBJ1-1; the D is unclear. Germline loops: CDR1 MNHEY, CDR2 SVGAGI. Trimming left V 2 bases short and J 5 bases short, with 9 bases between. The length of the CDR3 is 13 residues. The chain's CDR3 is CASSYRGLTEAFF. DNA of the CDR3: TGTGCCAGCAGTTACCGCGGGCTAACTGAAGCTTTCTTT.

The rearrangement links TRBV19 to TRBJ1-6, with 9 bases lining up with TRBD1. V gave up 5 bases and J gave up 16 bases; unmatched junction bases: 12. Germline lookup yields CDR1 LNHDA and CDR2 SQIVND (reference sequence). CDR3 size: 14 residues. The CDR3 region is CASSASGTGPFLHF. The CDR3 nucleotides are TGTGCCAGTAGTGCCTCCGGGACAGGGCCGTTTCTCCACTTT.

The gene calls are TRBV19 and TRBJ2-5, with TRBD1 matching 8 bases. The CDR3 consists of 19 residues. Germline V gene lookup returns CDR1 LNHDA and CDR2 SQIVND (reference sequence). The V segment lost 8 bases and the J segment 5 bases; nucleotides outside the gene matches: 25. The CDR3 sequence: CASGSRTGLIGGPGETQYF. CDR3 DNA sequence: TGTGCCAGTGGCTCCCGGACAGGGCTGATAGGAGGGCCGGGTGAGACCCAGTACTTC.

The J gene is TRBJ2-7, the V gene TRBV28, with D possibly matching TRBD1 (6 bases). Germline-derived CDR1 and CDR2 are MDHEN and SYDVKM. V was pared by 3 bases and J by 2 bases, with 26 bases between. The CDR3 is made up of 19 amino acids. As DNA, the CDR3 is TGTGCCAGCAGTTTTCTTTTTTCTCTAGGGACAAGGAATACCTACGAGCAGTACTTC. Amino acids: CASSFLFSLGTRNTYEQYF.